This T cell receptor (beta chain) was found in a study of monozygotic twins with inflammatory bowel disease. After re-calling the 5' RACE reads, TCRdb lists one entry per CDR3 protein, DNA absent. The sample spans some 160,000 distinct CDR3 sequences; the ten largest clones claim 7.4%. Germline V CDR1 and CDR2: SNHLY, FYNNEI. There are 15 residues in the CDR3. This TCR derives from a human donor with ulcerative colitis or Crohn's disease, or a healthy co-twin of an affected twin (not recorded which). Input material: blood. The rearrangement joins TRBV2 to TRBJ2-5; TCRdb picks TRBD2, but there is no DNA to check that call. This CDR3 reads CASSGLAGVTETQYF.